The TCR beta chain under discussion was sequenced for a study of T cells in Graves' hyperthyroidism and ophthalmopathy. Whole-study context: Peripheral blood was secured at the point of initial diagnosis, before any treatment. General study findings and limits: Most thyroid clonotypes expanded above 0.001 appeared in blood too.

Subjects aged 18 to 65 presented with newly diagnosed hyperthyroidism of less than 2 months' duration. It was uncontrolled infection, other autoimmune disease, pregnancy or lactation that excluded patients. Concerning this clonotype itself: Its target is not known. The junction and the germline gene differ at one end; a read error may be behind it.

TCR beta CDR3 region amplification was performed from RNA transcripts. HTBI primers were the set used in a first-round RT-PCR of the TCR CDR3. Using its own MiXCR run on the multiplex PCR reads, TCRdb lists one record per CDR3 protein. The sample has around 800,000 distinct CDR3 sequences; roughly 40% are singletons. There are 15 residues in the CDR3. From germline, CDR1 is SNHLY and CDR2 FYNNEI. The chain links TRBV2 to TRBJ2-2, with 8 bases that match TRBD1. The receptor was derived from a man aged 18 to 29 with Graves' hyperthyroidism. Sequenced: blood. The CDR3: CASRFQGANTGELLF. In DNA, the CDR3 is TGTGCCAGCAGATTTCAGGGGGCGAACACCGGGGAGCTGCTTTTT. Complete variable domain (other parts from reference TRBV2 and TRBJ2-2): EPEVTQTPSHQVTQMGQEVILRCVPISNHLYFYWYRQILGQKVEFLVSFYNNEISEKSEIFDDQFSVERPDGSNFTLKIRSTKLEDSAMYFCASRFQGANTGELLFGEGSRLTVL.